The rows below give T cell receptor beta chains drawn from one sample of a study of beta chain features in type 1 diabetes. The data were produced by immunoSEQ multiplex PCR, yet TCRdb's version contains in-frame clones alone and is incomplete. The sample lists 500,000 to 700,000 clones; 15% to 19% were seen once. The sample taken for sequencing was naive CD4+ T cells from blood. These receptors were taken from a man between 18 and 29 years old in good health. Both conserved end residues are part of each CDR3. Each record gives: CDR3 protein, CDR3 length, V gene.

CDR3aa: CASSQGGPSKTGNYNEQFF; len: 19; v_gene: TRBV4-3
CDR3aa: CAKPREPGVGNQPQHF; len: 16; v_gene: TRBV7-8
CDR3aa: CASSPKENTEAFF; len: 13; v_gene: TRBV18
CDR3aa: CASSPGTGLTDTQYF; len: 15; v_gene: TRBV18
CDR3aa: CASSQVTSGSGGELFF; len: 16; v_gene: TRBV14
CDR3aa: CASSLRIGLGFYEQYF; len: 16; v_gene: TRBV27
CDR3aa: CASSARTSGTYNEQFF; len: 16; v_gene: TRBV9
CDR3aa: CASSPFFQYF; len: 10; v_gene: TRBV2
CDR3aa: CASSSTGRSYGYTF; len: 14; v_gene: TRBV5-4
CDR3aa: CASSASSRLHF; len: 11; v_gene: TRBV19
CDR3aa: CASSVNLVGGNEQFF; len: 15; v_gene: TRBV7-2
CDR3aa: CSVRPHLKKDTEAFF; len: 15; v_gene: TRBV29-1
CDR3aa: CASSLTAGAGELFF; len: 14; v_gene: TRBV5-1
CDR3aa: CASSLMSSGANVLTF; len: 15; v_gene: TRBV5-1
CDR3aa: CASSPADRVNTEAFF; len: 15; v_gene: TRBV28
CDR3aa: CASSRSSGANVLTF; len: 14; v_gene: TRBV19
CDR3aa: CAIGRGPTEAFF; len: 12; v_gene: TRBV10-3
CDR3aa: CASSSISFMTANEQFF; len: 16; v_gene: TRBV28
CDR3aa: CASSPLSGGNTEAFF; len: 15; v_gene: TRBV5-6
CDR3aa: CASSQAKQTPSGELFF; len: 16; v_gene: TRBV4-3
CDR3aa: CARGNRQGYEQFF; len: 13; v_gene: TRBV6-4
CDR3aa: CASSMERLASGGEQFF; len: 16; v_gene: TRBV27
CDR3aa: CASSLLERGYGYTF; len: 14; v_gene: TRBV28
CDR3aa: CASRDFSTDTQYF; len: 13; v_gene: TRBV19
CDR3aa: CASRIPGLFYGYTF; len: 14; v_gene: TRBV6-5
CDR3aa: CASSYQSLGETQYF; len: 14; v_gene: TRBV6-5
CDR3aa: CAIRQGAYEQYF; len: 12; v_gene: TRBV10-3
CDR3aa: CASSLVGTANSGNTIYF; len: 17; v_gene: TRBV7-2
CDR3aa: CASVGGNTEAFF; len: 12; v_gene: TRBV7-2
CDR3aa: CASSQRQGNTGELFF; len: 15; v_gene: TRBV18
CDR3aa: CASSFRAGRYNEQFF; len: 15; v_gene: TRBV27
CDR3aa: CASSLAVQGYEQYF; len: 14; v_gene: TRBV5-4
CDR3aa: CARITRAGDSAGANVLTF; len: 18; v_gene: TRBV30
CDR3aa: CASSSYRTVDYEQYF; len: 15; v_gene: TRBV28
CDR3aa: CASSLAVEAGQPRSTEAFF; len: 19; v_gene: TRBV7-2
CDR3aa: CAVMGAQTYEQYF; len: 13; v_gene: TRBV10-3
CDR3aa: CASSYQGGLRTEAFF; len: 15; v_gene: TRBV6-6
CDR3aa: CASSLLLSFSSPLHF; len: 15; v_gene: TRBV28
CDR3aa: CSASSKYEQYF; len: 11; v_gene: TRBV20-1
CDR3aa: CASSPAQGAYGYTF; len: 14; v_gene: TRBV18
CDR3aa: CASRPNVAGSSYNEQFF; len: 17; v_gene: TRBV5-1
CDR3aa: CASTTRQDQPQHF; len: 13; v_gene: TRBV7-7